This TCR beta chain was identified in a study of blood T cell repertoires in COVID-19. In the source study's methods: Estimated nucleated cell counts came from reference gene primer amplification. Libraries were prepared by immunoSEQ multiplex PCR; TCRdb keeps only in-frame clonotypes and omits some of them. That table supplies the V and J calls and clone size; D and trimming were determined from the DNA. The repertoire holds 150,000 to 200,000 clones, over 75% seen once, with roughly 12% in the top ten. V lost 3 bases, J lost 4 bases, and 6 bases stayed unmatched. The CDR3 is made up of 14 amino acids. CDR1 is DFQATT and CDR2 is SNEGSKA in the germline V gene (reference sequence).

The J gene is TRBJ2-3, the V gene TRBV20-1, with TRBD2 matching 8 bases. Sequenced material: peripheral blood. This receptor was identified in a man in his fifties who had recovered from COVID-19. CDR3 DNA: TGCAGTGCTAGTTACGGGAGGGCCTCAGATACGCAGTATTTT. Encoded protein: CSASYGRASDTQYF.